A selection of T cell receptor beta chains follows, all from one sample in a study of T cell responses to AZD1222 COVID-19 vaccine. Clones were sequenced by immunoSEQ multiplex PCR, and TCRdb holds only the in-frame ones, with some missing. This table holds over 100,000 clones, about nine tenths found once. The sequencing used peripheral blood, collected on day 0 of AZD1222 vaccination. All receptors derive from an adult in good health. Each CDR3 is given with its conserved first and last residue. D genes are given only for firm matches. The size of a clone is reported for some rows only, either as once, few or many, or as a class for expanded clones.

CDR3nt: TGCAGCGCCAGGGCATTCACGCAGTATTTT
CDR3aa: CSARAFTQYF
v_gene: TRBV29-1
j_gene: TRBJ2-3
abundance: .
d_gene: .

CDR3nt: TGTGCCATCAGTCCCAGGTGGGACACTGAAGCTTTCTTT
CDR3aa: CAISPRWDTEAFF
v_gene: TRBV10-3
j_gene: TRBJ1-1
abundance: .
d_gene: .

CDR3nt: TGTGCCAGCAGCCCGTTCGTGGGGAACACTGAAGCTTTCTTT
CDR3aa: CASSPFVGNTEAFF
v_gene: TRBV9
j_gene: TRBJ1-1
abundance: .
d_gene: .

CDR3nt: TGTGCCAGCAGGTTACCGGAGAGGGCTCCTAGCACAGATACGCAGTATTTT
CDR3aa: CASRLPERAPSTDTQYF
v_gene: TRBV7-9
j_gene: TRBJ2-3
abundance: .
d_gene: .

CDR3nt: TGTGCCAGCAGCGTAGAAGGGATAGCTAACTATGGCTACACCTTC
CDR3aa: CASSVEGIANYGYTF
v_gene: TRBV9
j_gene: TRBJ1-2
abundance: .
d_gene: .

CDR3nt: TGCAGCGTTAGCGGGTCTTCTAACTATGGCTACACCTTC
CDR3aa: CSVSGSSNYGYTF
v_gene: TRBV29-1
j_gene: TRBJ1-2
abundance: .
d_gene: .

CDR3nt: TGTGCCAGCAGCTTACAGGGCAATTTCAATGAGCAGTTCTTC
CDR3aa: CASSLQGNFNEQFF
v_gene: TRBV5-6
j_gene: TRBJ2-1
abundance: .
d_gene: .

CDR3nt: TGTGCCATCAGTGAGGGGTATTTCTACGAGCAGTACTTC
CDR3aa: CAISEGYFYEQYF
v_gene: TRBV10-3
j_gene: TRBJ2-7
abundance: .
d_gene: .

CDR3nt: TGTGCCAGCAGCCCGAGTCGGGGCTCCTACAATGAGCAGTTCTTC
CDR3aa: CASSPSRGSYNEQFF
v_gene: TRBV6-5
j_gene: TRBJ2-1
abundance: .
d_gene: .

CDR3nt: TGTGCCAGCAGCACGGGGGGGCAAGAGACCCAGTACTTC
CDR3aa: CASSTGGQETQYF
v_gene: TRBV6-5
j_gene: TRBJ2-5
abundance: .
d_gene: TRBD2

CDR3nt: TGTGCCAGCAGCCAGTTGACAGGGACCTACGAGCAGTACTTC
CDR3aa: CASSQLTGTYEQYF
v_gene: TRBV14
j_gene: TRBJ2-7
abundance: .
d_gene: TRBD1

CDR3nt: TGTGCCAGCAGCCCCCGTTCAGCCTACGAGCAGTACTTC
CDR3aa: CASSPRSAYEQYF
v_gene: TRBV9
j_gene: TRBJ2-7
abundance: .
d_gene: .

CDR3nt: TGCAGCGTTGGGGAAGGGGACACTGAAGCTTTCTTT
CDR3aa: CSVGEGDTEAFF
v_gene: TRBV29-1
j_gene: TRBJ1-1
abundance: .
d_gene: .

CDR3nt: TGTGCCAGCAGCGCCCCCGGGACTAGCGAGGACTACGAGCAGTACTTC
CDR3aa: CASSAPGTSEDYEQYF
v_gene: TRBV7-2
j_gene: TRBJ2-7
abundance: few
d_gene: TRBD2

CDR3nt: TGTGCCAGCTCAAGATCAGGGAGTAATGAGCAGTTCTTC
CDR3aa: CASSRSGSNEQFF
v_gene: TRBV18
j_gene: TRBJ2-1
abundance: .
d_gene: .

CDR3nt: TGTGCCATCAGCGGACCAGACACCTCTGGAAACACCATATATTTT
CDR3aa: CAISGPDTSGNTIYF
v_gene: TRBV10-3
j_gene: TRBJ1-3
abundance: .
d_gene: .

CDR3nt: TGTGCCAGCAGTCGGCCCTTGTACGAGCAGTACTTC
CDR3aa: CASSRPLYEQYF
v_gene: TRBV2
j_gene: TRBJ2-7
abundance: .
d_gene: .

CDR3nt: TGTGCCAGCAGCCTATCCGGGACTGAAACATTCTATGGCTACACCTTC
CDR3aa: CASSLSGTETFYGYTF
v_gene: TRBV13
j_gene: TRBJ1-2
abundance: .
d_gene: .

CDR3nt: TGTGCCAGCAGTCTCGCTAACACCGGGGAGCTGTTTTTT
CDR3aa: CASSLANTGELFF
v_gene: TRBV12-3/TRBV12-4
j_gene: TRBJ2-2
abundance: .
d_gene: .

CDR3nt: TGTGCCAGCAGCTTAAAGGCGGTTAGCACAGATACGCAGTATTTT
CDR3aa: CASSLKAVSTDTQYF
v_gene: TRBV7-3
j_gene: TRBJ2-3
abundance: .
d_gene: .

CDR3nt: TGTGCCAGCACCATTTGGCGGGGACGCACAGATACGCAGTATTTT
CDR3aa: CASTIWRGRTDTQYF
v_gene: TRBV21-1
j_gene: TRBJ2-3
abundance: .
d_gene: .

CDR3nt: TGCGCCAGCAGCCAATTTTTTCTAATCTCTGGAAACACCATATATTTT
CDR3aa: CASSQFFLISGNTIYF
v_gene: TRBV4-1
j_gene: TRBJ1-3
abundance: .
d_gene: .

CDR3nt: TGTGCCAGTAGTTATCAAGGAAACACTGAAGCTTTCTTT
CDR3aa: CASSYQGNTEAFF
v_gene: TRBV19
j_gene: TRBJ1-1
abundance: .
d_gene: .

CDR3nt: TGTGCCAGCAGTGATGAGGACAGAACATACTATGGCTACACCTTC
CDR3aa: CASSDEDRTYYGYTF
v_gene: TRBV6-1
j_gene: TRBJ1-2
abundance: .
d_gene: .

CDR3nt: TGTGCCAGCAGCTTTATTTCGGCCTTACAGGGCGTCGGTGAAAAACTGTTTTTT
CDR3aa: CASSFISALQGVGEKLFF
v_gene: TRBV5-5
j_gene: TRBJ1-4
abundance: .
d_gene: .

CDR3nt: TGCGCCAGCAGCTTGTCACAGGGGGTGAACACCGGGGAGCTGTTTTTT
CDR3aa: CASSLSQGVNTGELFF
v_gene: TRBV5-1
j_gene: TRBJ2-2
abundance: .
d_gene: TRBD1

CDR3nt: TGTGCCAGCAGTTACTCGAGTCAGGGTGCCGGGGAGCTGTTTTTT
CDR3aa: CASSYSSQGAGELFF
v_gene: TRBV6-5
j_gene: TRBJ2-2
abundance: .
d_gene: .

CDR3nt: TGCGCCAGCAGATTAGACGATAACTATGGCTACACCTTC
CDR3aa: CASRLDDNYGYTF
v_gene: TRBV5-1
j_gene: TRBJ1-2
abundance: once
d_gene: .

CDR3nt: TGTGCCAGAAGCTTCGGTGGGACTAATGAAAAACTGTTTTTT
CDR3aa: CARSFGGTNEKLFF
v_gene: TRBV5-3
j_gene: TRBJ1-4
abundance: .
d_gene: .

CDR3nt: TGTGCCAGCAGCTTACACCCAGGGTCCAACACCGGGGAGCTGTTTTTT
CDR3aa: CASSLHPGSNTGELFF
v_gene: TRBV11-3
j_gene: TRBJ2-2
abundance: .
d_gene: .

CDR3nt: TGTGCCAGCAGCTTAATTATTGGGACGGTGAACACTGAAGCTTTCTTT
CDR3aa: CASSLIIGTVNTEAFF
v_gene: TRBV11-2
j_gene: TRBJ1-1
abundance: .
d_gene: .

CDR3nt: TGTGCCAGCAGTTTTTTGGGGCCGACGAACACCGGGGAGCTGTTTTTT
CDR3aa: CASSFLGPTNTGELFF
v_gene: TRBV27
j_gene: TRBJ2-2
abundance: .
d_gene: .

CDR3nt: TGTGCCAGCAGCAGACAGGGGAGCACAGATACGCAGTATTTT
CDR3aa: CASSRQGSTDTQYF
v_gene: TRBV5-6
j_gene: TRBJ2-3
abundance: .
d_gene: TRBD1

CDR3nt: TGCGCCAGCAGAACGGATCCAGGGGTTGATCAGCCCCAGCATTTT
CDR3aa: CASRTDPGVDQPQHF
v_gene: TRBV5-1
j_gene: TRBJ1-5
abundance: .
d_gene: .

CDR3nt: TGCGCCGCTAGCGCTCGGGAGACCCAGTACTTC
CDR3aa: CAASARETQYF
v_gene: TRBV20-1
j_gene: TRBJ2-5
abundance: .
d_gene: .

CDR3nt: TGTGCCAGCAGCGCGATACAGTTGGGCAATCAGCCCCAGCATTTT
CDR3aa: CASSAIQLGNQPQHF
v_gene: TRBV7-2
j_gene: TRBJ1-5
abundance: .
d_gene: .

CDR3nt: TGTGCCAGCAGCTTAGTTAGCGCAGGGGGCCACTATGGCTACACCTTC
CDR3aa: CASSLVSAGGHYGYTF
v_gene: TRBV7-8
j_gene: TRBJ1-2
abundance: .
d_gene: TRBD1

CDR3nt: TGTGCCACCAGCAGAGTCCTGAGGGCTTTTAATTCACCCCTCCACTTT
CDR3aa: CATSRVLRAFNSPLHF
v_gene: TRBV15
j_gene: TRBJ1-6
abundance: .
d_gene: .

CDR3nt: TGTGCCAGCAGACGGGAGACCCAGTACTTC
CDR3aa: CASRRETQYF
v_gene: TRBV6-5
j_gene: TRBJ2-5
abundance: .
d_gene: .

CDR3nt: TGTGCCAGCAGCGGGGCCGGGACTAGCGGGGTAAACACCGGGGAGCTGTTTTTT
CDR3aa: CASSGAGTSGVNTGELFF
v_gene: TRBV9
j_gene: TRBJ2-2
abundance: few
d_gene: TRBD2

CDR3nt: TGTGCCATCAGTGAATGGACAGGGGCAGGTAATGAGCAGTTCTTC
CDR3aa: CAISEWTGAGNEQFF
v_gene: TRBV10-3
j_gene: TRBJ2-1
abundance: few
d_gene: TRBD1

CDR3nt: TGTGCCAGCAGCTCCGGGACAGTTGGCGAGCAGTACTTC
CDR3aa: CASSSGTVGEQYF
v_gene: TRBV5-6
j_gene: TRBJ2-7
abundance: .
d_gene: TRBD1

CDR3nt: TGTGCCAGCAGTGCTCCGGGACAGGCCAAAGAGACCCAGTACTTC
CDR3aa: CASSAPGQAKETQYF
v_gene: TRBV27
j_gene: TRBJ2-5
abundance: .
d_gene: TRBD1

CDR3nt: TGTGCCAGCAGTGAAGCCCCCGAGGGTCAGCCCCAGCATTTT
CDR3aa: CASSEAPEGQPQHF
v_gene: TRBV6-4
j_gene: TRBJ1-5
abundance: .
d_gene: .

CDR3nt: TGTGCCAGCTCACCAGGGGGGCCGCCTTTATATGGCTACACCTTC
CDR3aa: CASSPGGPPLYGYTF
v_gene: TRBV18
j_gene: TRBJ1-2
abundance: .
d_gene: .

CDR3nt: TGTGCCTGGAGCCAAACAGGGGGCGGGAATTCACCCCTCCACTTT
CDR3aa: CAWSQTGGGNSPLHF
v_gene: TRBV30
j_gene: TRBJ1-6
abundance: .
d_gene: TRBD1

CDR3nt: TGTGCCAGCAGCCAGGTGGACAGGGATGGCGAGCAGTACTTC
CDR3aa: CASSQVDRDGEQYF
v_gene: TRBV3-1/TRBV3-2
j_gene: TRBJ2-7
abundance: .
d_gene: TRBD1

CDR3nt: TGTGCCAGTAGTATTCAGAGTGCTATAAACACCGGGGAGCTGTTTTTT
CDR3aa: CASSIQSAINTGELFF
v_gene: TRBV19
j_gene: TRBJ2-2
abundance: .
d_gene: .

CDR3nt: TGTGCCAGCAGCCGGAGGGGGAACACTGAAGCTTTCTTT
CDR3aa: CASSRRGNTEAFF
v_gene: TRBV5-4
j_gene: TRBJ1-1
abundance: .
d_gene: .

CDR3nt: TGTGCCAGTAGTATCCAGGAACGAGAGACCCAGTACTTC
CDR3aa: CASSIQERETQYF
v_gene: TRBV19
j_gene: TRBJ2-5
abundance: .
d_gene: .

CDR3nt: TGCGCCAGCAGCTTGGCATCTGGATTTGGGAATGAGCAGTTCTTC
CDR3aa: CASSLASGFGNEQFF
v_gene: TRBV5-1
j_gene: TRBJ2-1
abundance: .
d_gene: .

CDR3nt: TGTGCCAGCAGCCTCCGGACAGGGGGCGAGTTAGGGTTTGGGACTGAAGCTTTCTTT
CDR3aa: CASSLRTGGELGFGTEAFF
v_gene: TRBV7-3
j_gene: TRBJ1-1
abundance: .
d_gene: TRBD1

CDR3nt: TGTGCCAGCAGTCTCAGGGGTTTCAGTAGCAATCAGCCCCAGCATTTT
CDR3aa: CASSLRGFSSNQPQHF
v_gene: TRBV6-2/TRBV6-3
j_gene: TRBJ1-5
abundance: .
d_gene: .

CDR3nt: TGTGCCAGCCTACAGGGTGTTGGGGAGCAGTACTTC
CDR3aa: CASLQGVGEQYF
v_gene: TRBV5-5
j_gene: TRBJ2-7
abundance: .
d_gene: .

CDR3nt: TGTGCCACCAGCACTAGGACAGGTAGGGTTGAAGCTTTCTTT
CDR3aa: CATSTRTGRVEAFF
v_gene: TRBV15
j_gene: TRBJ1-1
abundance: .
d_gene: TRBD1

CDR3nt: TGTGCCAGCAGCCAGGACAGGGGGAGCCAAGAGACCCAGTACTTC
CDR3aa: CASSQDRGSQETQYF
v_gene: TRBV14
j_gene: TRBJ2-5
abundance: .
d_gene: TRBD1

CDR3nt: TGTGCCAGCAGCCCTCGAGAAAACACTGAAGCTTTCTTT
CDR3aa: CASSPRENTEAFF
v_gene: TRBV7-6
j_gene: TRBJ1-1
abundance: .
d_gene: .

CDR3nt: TGTGCCAGCAGGCCTGAGGTAGGGGGGCAGTACTTC
CDR3aa: CASRPEVGGQYF
v_gene: TRBV7-9
j_gene: TRBJ2-7
abundance: .
d_gene: .

CDR3nt: TGTGCCAGCAGCGTAGCTCGGGGACAGGTGAACACCGGGGAGCTGTTTTTT
CDR3aa: CASSVARGQVNTGELFF
v_gene: TRBV9
j_gene: TRBJ2-2
abundance: once
d_gene: TRBD1

CDR3nt: TGTGCCAGCAGTTACACATATTTGGGGGAAGCGGAGACCCAGTACTTC
CDR3aa: CASSYTYLGEAETQYF
v_gene: TRBV6-5
j_gene: TRBJ2-5
abundance: .
d_gene: .